Shown below are 19 T cell receptor beta chains from a single sample sequenced in a study of vaccination effects on CD4 cells after COVID-19. Generated by immunoSEQ multiplex PCR, the TCRdb table keeps only in-frame clones and is missing some. The sample lists around 66,000 clones, around 69% seen once, with under 2.5% in the top ten. Upon completion of around ten days in culture, CD4+ T cells were isolated. Participants completed two doses of the BNT162b2 or mRNA-1273 vaccine. Antigen specificity for these receptors is unknown. Sequencing was performed on CD4+ T cells from PBMCs cultured without peptide, taken after COVID-19 vaccination. The receptors stem from a human donor who received a COVID-19 vaccine.

This clone was detected only once. The rearrangement joins TRBV6-5 to TRBJ2-7; TRBD2 is a possible D gene (6 bases). The CDR3 has 13 residues. CDR1 MNHEY and CDR2 SVGAGI come from the germline V gene. V was trimmed by 7 bases and J by 0 bases, leaving 10 bases between them. The CDR3 DNA sequence: TGTGCCAGCACGGGGGTGAGCTCCTACGAGCAGTACGTC. It codes for CASTGVSSYEQYV.

Concerning this clone: This specimen includes other DNA sequences encoding the same CDR3. This chain connects TRBV9 to TRBJ2-5; no firm D call. Germline CDR1 is SGDLS and CDR2 is YYNGEE. Trimming pared 0 bases from V and 2 bases from J, leaving 5 bases between. The CDR3 has 13 amino acids. CDR3 amino acids: CASSVGLQETQYF. In DNA, the CDR3 is TGTGCCAGCAGCGTAGGACTGCAAGAGACCCAGTACTTC.

The chain recombines TRBV7-3 with TRBJ2-1, with TRBD2 identical over 14 bases. The CDR3 is 18 amino acids. Germline V gene sequence: CDR1 SGHTA, CDR2 FQGTGA. The trim removed 5 bases at V and 7 bases at J, leaving 13 bases unmatched. CDR3 region: CASSQRVGTSGGENEQFF. The DNA of the CDR3 is TGTGCCAGCAGCCAAAGGGTCGGGACTAGCGGGGGCGAAAATGAGCAGTTCTTC. The entire variable domain, with the rest obtained from reference TRBV7-3 and TRBJ2-1, is as follows: GAGVSQTPSNKVTEKGKYVELRCDPISGHTALYWYRQSLGQGPEFLIYFQGTGAADDSGLPNDRFFAVRPEGSVSTLKIQRTERGDSAVYLCASSQRVGTSGGENEQFFGPGTRLTVL.

J is TRBJ1-1 and V is TRBV19; D may be TRBD1 (6 bases). The CDR3 extends over 15 amino acids. Per the germline V gene, CDR1 is LNHDA and CDR2 is SQIVND (reference sequence). With 4 bases removed from V and 1 base from J, the gap between germline ends came to 13 bases. CDR3 sequence: CASSTPGGANTEAFF. In DNA form, the CDR3 reads TGTGCCAGTAGTACCCCTGGGGGGGCGAACACTGAAGCTTTCTTT.

The rearrangement joins TRBV2 to TRBJ2-1; 9 bases map to TRBD1. Germline V gene lookup returns CDR1 SNHLY and CDR2 FYNNEI. This CDR3 has 15 residues. V shed 6 bases, J shed 7 bases, and the junction held 10 bases outside the gene matches. The CDR3 here is CASRTGTGSYNEQFF. The CDR3 coding sequence is TGTGCCAGCAGGACCGGGACAGGGAGTTATAATGAGCAGTTCTTC.

The chain couples TRBV5-1 to TRBJ2-2; 7 positions match TRBD1. The V gene end was trimmed by 4 bases and the J gene end by 0 bases; junction bases not matched to a gene: 3. The CDR3 extends over 15 amino acids. The germline V gene encodes CDR1 SGHRS and CDR2 YFSETQ. The CDR3 is CASSGDRPNTGELFF. The CDR3 region has the DNA TGCGCCAGCAGCGGGGACAGACCGAACACCGGGGAGCTGTTTTTT.

This clone was seen a single time. V gene TRBV11-2 combines with J gene TRBJ1-2, with D maybe TRBD1 (5 bases). The CDR3 length is 14 residues. Germline V lookup: CDR1 SGHAT, CDR2 FQNNGV. Trimming stripped 5 bases from V and 6 bases from J, with 16 bases between. The CDR3 DNA reads TGTGCCAGCAGCAGGATTGACAGAGATCATGGCTACACCTTC. Translating gives CASSRIDRDHGYTF.

The chain links TRBV9 to TRBJ2-5; 9 nucleotides align to TRBD2. The CDR3 has 19 amino acids. V was clipped by 0 bases and J by 5 bases; unmatched bases: 17. Germline CDR1 reads SGDLS; CDR2 reads YYNGEE. This CDR3 reads CASSVGAAERGDLWETQYF. As DNA, the CDR3 is TGTGCCAGCAGCGTAGGTGCCGCGGAGCGGGGGGACCTGTGGGAGACCCAGTACTTC.

This chain connects TRBV3-1 (or the pseudogene TRBV3-2) to TRBJ1-2; D uncertain. CDR3 length: 16 residues. Looked up from germline, CDR1 is LGHDT and CDR2 is YNNKEL (reference sequence). Trimming took off 1 base at V and 0 bases at J, with 12 bases between the two ends. CDR3 sequence (DNA): TGTGCCAGCAGCCAAGGGGCCCCCGGTGCTAACTATGGCTACACCTTC. This codes for CASSQGAPGANYGYTF.

The chain's CDR3 is CASSEGTSGLQETQYF. The CDR3 coding sequence is TGTGCCAGCAGCGAAGGGACTAGCGGGCTTCAAGAGACCCAGTACTTC. The chain employs TRBV21-1 and TRBJ2-5; no DNA check was done on the table's D call, TRBD2. TRBV21-1 is a pseudogene. The CDR3 covers 16 residues.

This clone showed up just a few times. This sequence joins TRBV30 and TRBJ1-2; D not resolved. Germline CDR1 is GTSNPN and CDR2 is SVGIG (reference sequence). Trimming took off 1 base at V and 7 bases at J, with 10 bases between the two ends. The CDR3 extends over 12 amino acids. This chain's CDR3 is CAWSGTVGGYTF. The CDR3 coding sequence is TGTGCCTGGAGTGGAACAGTGGGTGGCTACACCTTC.

This clone was seen once. This chain connects TRBV5-1 to TRBJ2-3, with D unclear. Germline values: CDR1 SGHRS, CDR2 YFSETQ. V was shortened by 0 bases and J by 5 bases, with 4 bases between the two germline ends. This CDR3 comprises 12 residues. CDR3: CASSLGVDTQYF. The CDR3 DNA sequence: TGCGCCAGCAGCTTGGGAGTAGATACGCAGTATTTT.

The V gene is TRBV5-1, the J gene TRBJ2-5; possibly TRBD2 for D (6 bases). From germline, CDR1 is SGHRS and CDR2 YFSETQ. The CDR3 totals 14 residues. V was cut by 1 base and J by 2 bases, with 9 bases left in between. The CDR3 nucleotides are TGCGCCAGCAGCTTGACGGCGGGGCAAGAGACCCAGTACTTC. Amino acid sequence: CASSLTAGQETQYF.

This clone was counted a few times. The rearrangement links TRBV10-1 to TRBJ1-1; D gene ambiguous. The CDR3 contains 11 residues. The V gene's germline CDR1 is WNHNN and CDR2 SYGVQD (reference sequence). Trimming shortened V by 10 bases and J by 4 bases, and 10 bases separated the two germline ends. The CDR3 loop is CATEMSTEAFF. The CDR3 coding sequence is TGCGCCACCGAAATGAGCACTGAAGCTTTCTTT.

The chain has TRBV15 and TRBJ1-6; possibly TRBD1 for D (5 bases). The V end lost 0 bases, the J end lost 8 bases, and 14 bases lay between the germline ends. The CDR3 length is 16 residues. In germline, CDR1 is LNHNV, CDR2 YYDKDF (reference sequence). CDR3 coding DNA: TGTGCCACCAGCAGAGACCCCGGGGGGAGGGATTCACCCCTCCACTTT. It codes for CATSRDPGGRDSPLHF.

This clone was observed a handful of times. The chain combines TRBV5-1 with TRBJ2-3, with 13 bases lining up with TRBD2. J was trimmed by 1 base and V by 5 bases; bases with no gene match: 7. The CDR3 has 17 residues. Germline V gene data show CDR1 as SGHRS and CDR2 as YFSETQ. CDR3 protein: CASRPSGLAGGTDTQYF. CDR3 sequence (DNA): TGCGCCAGCAGGCCATCCGGACTAGCGGGGGGCACAGATACGCAGTATTTT.

The chain combines TRBV9 with TRBJ2-2; TRBD1 matches at 9 bases. This CDR3 is built from 16 residues. Unmatched junction bases numbered 5, after V lost 4 bases and J lost 1 base. The germline gives CDR1 SGDLS, CDR2 YYNGEE. CDR3 in DNA: TGTGCCAGCAGCAGGGGGACAGGGCTGAACACCGGGGAGCTGTTTTTT. It specifies CASSRGTGLNTGELFF.

The chain is built from TRBV19 and TRBJ2-3; D is undetermined. Trimming took 6 bases from V and 0 from J, leaving 7 bases between them. CDR1 is LNHDA, CDR2 SQIVND, per germline (reference sequence). This CDR3 region has 13 residues. CDR3 region: CASRAPSTDTQYF. In DNA, the CDR3 is TGTGCCAGTAGGGCGCCCAGCACAGATACGCAGTATTTT.

The CDR3 here is CASSKELPRQGRGGNIQYF. The CDR3 DNA is TGTGCCAGCAGCAAAGAGTTGCCAAGACAAGGGCGGGGGGGGAACATTCAGTACTTC. The chain links TRBV21-1 to TRBJ2-4; the table assigns TRBD2, which was not confirmed against the DNA. TRBV21-1 is described as a pseudogene. This CDR3 is built from 19 residues.